One and the same sample provided the 10 T cell receptor beta chains below, sequenced in a study of spatial heterogeneity in lung cancer. Study-wide results and limits: It was found that expanded intratumoral alpha and beta TCR counts tracked tumor mutation counts.

For these TCRs, the target antigens are not known. TCRdb independently ran MiXCR on the 5' RACE reads; one entry per CDR3 protein. The data contain roughly 9,800 distinct CDR3 sequences, approximately 58% of them singletons. Stated time point: sample taken at primary tumor resection. The specimen comprised lung tumor tissue, sampled at surgery. These TCRs come from a female donor with early-stage non-small cell lung cancer.

There are a few counts of this clonotype. This beta chain appears as a stray read in a library generated for alpha chains; its size is not informative. The V and J genes are TRBV7-3 and TRBJ2-1, with TRBD2 matching over 9 bases. Germline V lookup: CDR1 SGHTA, CDR2 FQGTGA. The trim removed 4 bases at V and 9 bases at J, leaving 1 base unmatched. The CDR3 consists of 12 residues. The CDR3 sequence is CASSSSGVEQFF. CDR3 in DNA: TGTGCCAGCAGCTCTAGCGGGGTTGAGCAGTTCTTC.

Comments on this clonotype: In a library made to pick up alpha chains, this beta chain is a stray read with a size that means little. The genes are TRBV10-3 and TRBJ2-2; D not certain. Germline-derived CDR1 and CDR2 are ENHRY and SYGVKD. The germline V and J ends were trimmed by 0 bases and 1 base, with 18 bases remaining between them. The CDR3 has 19 residues. The CDR3 nucleotides read TGTGCCATCAGTGAGTCCAAGAATCTCGACCCTCTGAACACCGGGGAGCTGTTTTTT. Translation gives CAISESKNLDPLNTGELFF.

A note on this clonotype: The size of this beta chain means little, since it is a stray read in a library made for alpha chains. The chain employs TRBV7-2 and TRBJ2-7; perhaps D is TRBD1 or TRBD2 (5 bases each). Trimming took off 4 bases at V and 3 bases at J, with 13 bases between the two ends. Germline V gene lookup returns CDR1 SGHTA and CDR2 FQGNSA. The length of the CDR3 is 14 residues. In nucleotides, the CDR3 is TGTGCCAGCAGCTCCTATCTGGGGGACTACGAGCAGTACTTC. Protein sequence: CASSSYLGDYEQYF.

Details on this clonotype: A much larger clonotype is one base distant, so this may be a read error. The size of this beta chain means little, since it is a stray read in a library made for alpha chains. V usage is TRBV20-1 and J usage is TRBJ2-1; D remains unclear. Between the trimmed V and J ends, which lost 0 bases and 10 bases, there was a span of 19 bases. Germline CDR1 and CDR2: DFQATT and SNEGSKA (reference sequence). There are 15 residues in the CDR3. For the CDR3, the DNA is TGCAGTGCTAGAGACGTGGCCCCCTACTCCTACGAGCAGTTCTTC. It codes for CSARDVAPYSYEQFF.

On this clonotype itself: As an off-target read in a library built for alpha chains, this beta chain has a frequency of little significance. This chain joins TRBV7-9 and TRBJ1-1, with D hard to call. Trimming pared 5 bases from V and 7 bases from J, leaving 5 bases between. The CDR3 has 10 residues. Germline loops: CDR1 SEHNR, CDR2 FQNEAQ (reference sequence). Written as DNA, the CDR3 is TGTGCCAGCAGCCTTATTGAAGCTTTCTTT. It codes for CASSLIEAFF.

This clonotype is medium-sized by share. This beta chain came through as a stray read in a library set up for alpha chains, and its size says little. The chain uses TRBV12-3 or TRBV12-4 and TRBJ1-6, with a possible D match to TRBD1 (5 bases). CDR3 length: 14 amino acids. Trimming took off 3 bases at V and 7 bases at J, with 10 bases between the two ends. CDR3 amino acids: CASSLRGENSPLHF. The CDR3 DNA follows: TGTGCCAGCAGTTTGAGAGGGGAAAATTCACCCCTCCACTTT.

A word on this clonotype: This beta chain turned up in a library designed for alpha chains; as an off-target read, its abundance says little. The CDR3 DNA reads TGCGCCAGCAGCTTTAGGGACAATTCCTACGAGCAGTACTTC. Its translation: CASSFRDNSYEQYF. The chain uses TRBV5-1 and TRBJ2-7, with D maybe TRBD1 (6 bases). Trimming took off 2 bases at V and 1 base at J, with 10 bases between the two ends. This CDR3 comprises 14 residues. Germline V gives CDR1 SGHRS, CDR2 YFSETQ.

About this clonotype itself: Little can be read into the size of this beta chain, an off-target read in a library designed for alpha chains. V and J are TRBV6-5 and TRBJ1-1; 7 bases are shared with TRBD1. The V gene's germline CDR1 is MNHEY and CDR2 SVGAGI. This CDR3 region has 13 residues. The J segment lost 1 base and the V segment lost 6 bases, leaving 2 bases of the junction unmatched. CDR3 sequence (DNA): TGTGCCAGCAGGGGGACAGCGAACACTGAAGCTTTCTTT. Residues: CASRGTANTEAFF.

On this clonotype: With the library built for alpha chains, this beta chain is off target and its frequency is not meaningful. This chain uses TRBV7-2 with TRBJ1-2; TRBD1 is a possible D gene (6 bases). Germline V gene sequence: CDR1 SGHTA, CDR2 FQGNSA. The CDR3 covers 13 residues. V was cut by 5 bases and J by 8 bases, with 15 bases left in between. CDR3: CASSVSSQGGYTF. The CDR3 region has the DNA TGTGCCAGCAGCGTCTCCAGCCAGGGGGGCTACACCTTC.

Details on this clonotype: As an off-target read in a library built for alpha chains, this beta chain has a frequency of little significance. The gene calls are TRBV14 and TRBJ1-3; the match to TRBD1 covers 8 bases. The CDR3 runs 18 residues. Trimming at V came to 5 bases and at J to 0 bases, leaving 12 bases not matched to a gene. The V gene's germline CDR1 is SGHDN and CDR2 FVKESK. CDR3 nucleotide sequence: TGTGCCAGCAGCTCCCGACAGGGGATCCTGAGCTCTGGAAACACCATATATTTT. This gives the protein CASSSRQGILSSGNTIYF.